These T cell receptor beta chains were read from a single sample in a study of blood T cell repertoires in COVID-19. Using immunoSEQ multiplex PCR, the repertoire was profiled, and TCRdb retains in-frame clones only, with some absent. There are just over 300,000 clones in the sample; 70% to 90% occur only once, and 2.2% lies in the top ten. Sequenced sample: PBMCs or T cells enriched from blood (not recorded which). All receptors come from a young man who had recovered from COVID-19. Each CDR3 is given with its conserved first and last residue. Fields, in order: CDR3 protein, CDR3 DNA, D gene, clone size, V gene, J gene. The D gene is left open where the match is weak. The size field is filled for only some rows; it gives once, few, many or a size class.

CASSDGTGTVSYTF	TGTGCCAGCAGCGACGGGACAGGTACGGTCAGCTACACCTTC	TRBD1	few	TRBV9	TRBJ1-2
CASSQDRSLNTEAFF	TGCGCCAGCAGCCAAGACAGATCATTGAACACTGAAGCTTTCTTT	NA	NA	TRBV4-3	TRBJ1-1
CASSEGPRGNQPQHF	TGTGCCAGCAGTGAAGGGCCCAGGGGAAATCAGCCCCAGCATTTT	NA	NA	TRBV6-1	TRBJ1-5
CASRARVSGYGYTF	TGTGCCAGCAGAGCCAGGGTATCTGGATATGGCTACACCTTC	NA	NA	TRBV2	TRBJ1-2
CASSGQGVNTEAFF	TGTGCCAGCAGCGGGCAGGGGGTGAACACTGAAGCTTTCTTT	TRBD1	NA	TRBV5-4	TRBJ1-1
CASSSKEQGVQAFF	TGTGCCAGCAGCTCGAAGGAACAGGGGGTTCAAGCTTTCTTT	TRBD1	NA	TRBV7-6	TRBJ1-1
CASSLYVAKEEKLFF	TGCGCCAGCAGCTTGTATGTCGCCAAGGAGGAAAAACTGTTTTTT	NA	NA	TRBV5-1	TRBJ1-4
CASSLVRGGDTEAFF	TGTGCCAGCAGCTTGGTGAGGGGAGGGGACACTGAAGCTTTCTTT	NA	NA	TRBV5-4	TRBJ1-1
CASNDRGSNYGYTF	TGTGCCAGCAACGACAGGGGATCCAACTATGGCTACACCTTC	TRBD1	NA	TRBV6-5	TRBJ1-2
CASSMGRATSGANVLTF	TGTGCCAGTAGTATGGGCAGGGCTACTTCCGGGGCCAACGTCCTGACTTTC	NA	few	TRBV19	TRBJ2-6
CASSIGRQAQGTEAFF	TGTGCCAGTAGTATAGGTAGACAGGCCCAAGGCACTGAAGCTTTCTTT	NA	few	TRBV19	TRBJ1-1
CATSDPRGGGNQPQHF	TGTGCCACCAGTGACCCTCGGGGAGGGGGCAATCAGCCCCAGCATTTT	NA	NA	TRBV24-1	TRBJ1-5
CASSLKRQIMNTEAFF	TGTGCCAGCAGCTTGAAGAGACAGATCATGAACACTGAAGCTTTCTTT	NA	NA	TRBV7-8	TRBJ1-1
CASSPTGNYGYTF	TGTGCCAGCAGTCCGACAGGAAACTATGGCTACACCTTC	NA	NA	TRBV25-1	TRBJ1-2
CAWETPPGGSYEQYF	TGTGCCTGGGAGACCCCTCCCGGGGGATCCTACGAGCAGTACTTC	NA	NA	TRBV30	TRBJ2-7
CASSPVGGAAGYTF	TGTGCCAGCAGTCCGGTTGGGGGGGCGGCTGGCTACACCTTC	NA	once	TRBV27	TRBJ1-2
CASSPGTSGGAEQFF	TGTGCCAGCAGTCCAGGGACTAGCGGGGGCGCAGAGCAGTTCTTC	TRBD2	NA	TRBV27	TRBJ2-1
CASTGGYNEQFF	TGTGCCAGTACAGGGGGCTACAATGAGCAGTTCTTC	TRBD1	NA	TRBV10-3	TRBJ2-1
CASSLRTSGYNEQFF	TGTGCCAGCAGTTTAAGGACTAGCGGGTACAATGAGCAGTTCTTC	TRBD2	NA	TRBV27	TRBJ2-1
CSASGQQETQYF	TGCAGTGCTAGTGGGCAGCAAGAGACCCAGTACTTC	NA	NA	TRBV20-1	TRBJ2-5
CASSLRGRQGAEYGYTF	TGTGCCAGCAGCTTACGGGGCCGGCAGGGGGCTGAGTATGGCTACACCTTC	TRBD1	NA	TRBV7-3	TRBJ1-2
CASSPDRGRVNSYEQYF	TGTGCCAGTAGCCCCGACAGGGGGCGGGTTAACTCCTACGAGCAGTACTTC	TRBD1	NA	TRBV19	TRBJ2-7
CASSLPGGTEAFF	TGTGCCAGCAGCTTACCGGGTGGGACTGAAGCTTTCTTT	NA	NA	TRBV7-6	TRBJ1-1
CASSGDRISNTEAFF	TGTGCCAGCAGCGGGGACAGGATTTCGAACACTGAAGCTTTCTTT	TRBD1	NA	TRBV5-4	TRBJ1-1
CASSSQLGSLAKNIQYF	TGTGCCAGCAGCTCCCAACTCGGGAGCCTAGCCAAAAACATTCAGTACTTC	NA	NA	TRBV7-9	TRBJ2-4
CATSVKGFSYGYTF	TGTGCCACCAGTGTAAAGGGGTTCAGTTATGGCTACACCTTC	NA	NA	TRBV24-1	TRBJ1-2
CASSIGEGLARNEQFF	TGTGCCAGCAGCATCGGGGAAGGACTAGCGCGCAATGAGCAGTTCTTC	TRBD2	NA	TRBV11-3	TRBJ2-1
CASSSRAGDYTGELFF	TGTGCCAGCTCCTCGAGAGCGGGGGACTACACCGGGGAGCTGTTTTTT	TRBD2	NA	TRBV7-6	TRBJ2-2
CASSPDRITGELFF	TGTGCCAGCAGCCCGGACAGGATCACCGGGGAGCTGTTTTTT	TRBD1	NA	TRBV7-2	TRBJ2-2
CASSHNGLNSDYGYTF	TGTGCCAGCAGCCACAATGGGCTGAATTCGGACTATGGCTACACCTTC	NA	NA	TRBV11-1	TRBJ1-2
CASSINRGGETQYF	TGTGCCAGCAGTATAAACAGGGGTGGGGAGACCCAGTACTTC	TRBD1	NA	TRBV5-5	TRBJ2-5
CASSPNNRGQETQYF	TGCGCCAGCAGCCCAAATAACAGGGGACAAGAGACCCAGTACTTC	TRBD1	once	TRBV5-1	TRBJ2-5
CASRTDTGELFF	TGTGCCAGCAGGACTGACACCGGGGAGCTGTTTTTT	NA	NA	TRBV7-3	TRBJ2-2
CASSFLAGGGSYEQYF	TGTGCCAGCAGTTTCCTAGCGGGGGGTGGATCCTACGAGCAGTACTTC	TRBD2	NA	TRBV6-5	TRBJ2-7
CASMIRGEAFF	TGTGCCAGCATGATCCGGGGTGAAGCTTTCTTT	NA	NA	TRBV6-6	TRBJ1-1
CASSSDQTGGRETQYF	TGTGCCAGCAGCTCCGACCAGACAGGGGGCCGGGAGACCCAGTACTTC	TRBD1	NA	TRBV5-4	TRBJ2-5
CASSPRWGQGAPNSPLHF	TGTGCCAGTAGCCCCCGGTGGGGACAGGGGGCGCCGAATTCACCCCTCCACTTT	TRBD1	NA	TRBV19	TRBJ1-6
CASSINPGRDNEQFF	TGTGCCAGCAGCATCAATCCCGGGAGGGACAATGAGCAGTTCTTC	TRBD2	NA	TRBV7-3	TRBJ2-1
CASSHDRSANSPLHF	TGTGCCAGCAGCCATGACAGGTCCGCCAATTCACCCCTCCACTTT	NA	once	TRBV2	TRBJ1-6
CAWSVGTLGAFF	TGTGCCTGGAGTGTAGGGACACTCGGAGCTTTCTTT	NA	few	TRBV30	TRBJ1-1
CASSSETDQPQHF	TGTGCCAGCAGCTCGGAGACGGATCAGCCCCAGCATTTT	NA	NA	TRBV7-2	TRBJ1-5
CASSNSGGGHTGELFF	TGTGCCAGTTCGAATAGCGGGGGGGGACACACCGGGGAGCTGTTTTTT	TRBD2	NA	TRBV2	TRBJ2-2
CASSSTGGNTIYF	TGTGCCAGCAGCTCGACAGGGGGAAACACCATATATTTT	TRBD1	NA	TRBV5-6	TRBJ1-3
CASSLEAGGRGYTF	TGTGCCAGCAGCTTAGAGGCCGGGGGGCGAGGCTACACCTTC	NA	NA	TRBV11-2	TRBJ1-2
CASSATATNEKLFF	TGCGCCAGCAGCGCAACAGCAACTAATGAAAAACTGTTTTTT	NA	NA	TRBV5-1	TRBJ1-4
CASSPSKTSSGNTIYF	TGTGCCAGTAGCCCTTCCAAAACGAGCTCTGGAAACACCATATATTTT	NA	NA	TRBV19	TRBJ1-3
CASSGRFKDSPLHF	TGCGCCAGCAGCGGGCGATTTAAGGATTCACCCCTCCACTTT	NA	NA	TRBV4-3	TRBJ1-6
CASSTGRGETQYF	TGTGCCAGCAGCACGGGTCGAGGAGAGACCCAGTACTTC	NA	once	TRBV7-6	TRBJ2-5
CASSQTTGVQPQHF	TGCGCCAGCAGCCAAACGACAGGGGTCCAGCCCCAGCATTTT	TRBD1	NA	TRBV4-1	TRBJ1-5
CASTLDRDTEAFF	TGTGCCAGCACCCTTGACAGGGACACTGAAGCTTTCTTT	NA	NA	TRBV21-1	TRBJ1-1
CAISEIADTEAFF	TGTGCCATCAGTGAAATAGCGGACACTGAAGCTTTCTTT	NA	NA	TRBV10-3	TRBJ1-1
CASSLAGVFTGELFF	TGTGCCAGCAGCTTGGCAGGCGTTTTCACCGGGGAGCTGTTTTTT	NA	NA	TRBV5-4	TRBJ2-2
CATSRERQGAWTDTQYF	TGTGCCACCAGCAGAGAGAGACAGGGGGCCTGGACAGATACGCAGTATTTT	TRBD1	NA	TRBV15	TRBJ2-3
CASSDPRGTGRRETQYF	TGTGCCAGTAGCGACCCTCGCGGGACTGGGAGGCGTGAGACCCAGTACTTC	NA	NA	TRBV19	TRBJ2-5